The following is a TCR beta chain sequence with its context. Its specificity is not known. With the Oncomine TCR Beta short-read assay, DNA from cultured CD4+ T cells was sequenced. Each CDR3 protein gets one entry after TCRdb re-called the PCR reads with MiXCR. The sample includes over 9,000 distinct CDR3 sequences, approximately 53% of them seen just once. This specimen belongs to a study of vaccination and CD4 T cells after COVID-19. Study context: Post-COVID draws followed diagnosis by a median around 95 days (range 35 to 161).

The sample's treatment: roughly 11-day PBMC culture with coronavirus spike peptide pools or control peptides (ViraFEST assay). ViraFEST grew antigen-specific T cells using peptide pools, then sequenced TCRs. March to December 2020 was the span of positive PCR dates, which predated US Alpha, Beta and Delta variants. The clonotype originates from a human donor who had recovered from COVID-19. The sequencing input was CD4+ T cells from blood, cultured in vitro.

The CDR3 sequence is CSARDYQQGDADTQYF. The CDR3 nucleotides are TGCAGTGCTAGAGATTATCAACAGGGCGATGCAGATACGCAGTATTTT. This rearrangement joins TRBV20-1 to TRBJ2-3; possible D gene TRBD1, 6 bases. Trimming left V 0 bases short and J 4 bases short, with 17 bases between. CDR3 length: 16 amino acids. Germline V gives CDR1 DFQATT, CDR2 SNEGSKA (reference sequence).